The entry below describes one TCR beta chain. Constant-segment-primed 5'RACE gave TCR alpha and TCR beta cDNA libraries with sample barcodes and UMIs. One entry per CDR3 protein, called by TCRdb with MiXCR from the 5' RACE reads. The sample holds 250,000 to 400,000 distinct CDR3 sequences; 14% are singletons and the top ten take around 20%. The V gene's germline CDR1 is MNHEY and CDR2 SVGAGI. This CDR3 spans 10 amino acids. This sample is part of a study of T-cell memory formation after mild COVID-19. Study information: TCR clusters were mostly confined to one donor each.

V gene TRBV6-5 combines with J gene TRBJ2-7; no firm D call. The sequenced material came from PBMCs or a T cell subset sorted from them (not recorded which). The source is a young man who had mild COVID-19 (a few samples of this study predate the infection). Cell type and time point are not known. The CDR3 is CASIVRTGAV. CDR3 coding DNA: TGTGCCAGCATCGTACGAACCGGAGCCGTC.